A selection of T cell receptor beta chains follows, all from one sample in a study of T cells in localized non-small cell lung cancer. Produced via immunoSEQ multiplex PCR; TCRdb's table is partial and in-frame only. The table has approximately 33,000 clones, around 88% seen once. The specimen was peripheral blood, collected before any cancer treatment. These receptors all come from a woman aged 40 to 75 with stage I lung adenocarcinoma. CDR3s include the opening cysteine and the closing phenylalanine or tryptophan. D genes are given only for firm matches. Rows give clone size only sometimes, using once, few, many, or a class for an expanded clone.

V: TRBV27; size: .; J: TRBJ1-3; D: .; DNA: TGTGCCAGCAGTTTTAACGGAGCTGGAAACACCATATATTTT; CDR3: CASSFNGAGNTIYF
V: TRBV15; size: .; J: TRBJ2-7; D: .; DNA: TGTGCCACCAGCAGAATGATCAGGGAAAACGAGCAGTACTTC; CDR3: CATSRMIRENEQYF
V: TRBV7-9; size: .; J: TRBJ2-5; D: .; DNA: TGTGCCAGCAGCTTAACATTGGGGCTTGAGACCCAGTACTTC; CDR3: CASSLTLGLETQYF
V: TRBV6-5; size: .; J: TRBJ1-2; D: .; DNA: TGTGCCAGCAGTTCCCCCCCGGTGTCTTACTATGGCTACACCTTC; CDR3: CASSSPPVSYYGYTF
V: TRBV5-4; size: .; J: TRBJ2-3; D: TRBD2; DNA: TGTGCCAGCAGCCCGAAGCGGGGGGCAGATACGCAGTATTTT; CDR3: CASSPKRGADTQYF
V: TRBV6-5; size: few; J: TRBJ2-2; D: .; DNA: TGTGCCAGCAGTTACGGGGTGAATACGAACACCGGGGAGCTGTTTTTT; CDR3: CASSYGVNTNTGELFF
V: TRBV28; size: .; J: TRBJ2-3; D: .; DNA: TGTGCCAGCAGGGGGACAAGGGGCACAGATACGCAGTATTTT; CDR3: CASRGTRGTDTQYF
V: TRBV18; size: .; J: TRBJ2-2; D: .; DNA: TGTGCCAGCTCACGCGCCTACACCGGGGAGCTGTTTTTT; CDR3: CASSRAYTGELFF
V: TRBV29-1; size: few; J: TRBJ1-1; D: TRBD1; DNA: TGCAGCGTCGGACAGGGGAACACTGAAGCTTTCTTT; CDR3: CSVGQGNTEAFF
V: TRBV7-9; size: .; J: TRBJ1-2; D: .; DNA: TGTGCCAGCAGCTTTGGATGGGCCAGGCAAGGAGATGGCTACACCTTC; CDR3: CASSFGWARQGDGYTF
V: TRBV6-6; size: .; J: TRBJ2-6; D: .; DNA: TGTGCCAGCAGTACGGACTCTGGGGCCAACGTCCTGACTTTC; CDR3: CASSTDSGANVLTF
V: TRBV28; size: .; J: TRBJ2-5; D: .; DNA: TGTGCCAGCAGTTTCGGAGGATTGGGGGCCGAGACCCAGTACTTC; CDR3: CASSFGGLGAETQYF
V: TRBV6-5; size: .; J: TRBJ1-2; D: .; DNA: TGTGCCAGCAGTTACGGGGCTTCCCGAATGAACTATGGCTACACCTTC; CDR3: CASSYGASRMNYGYTF
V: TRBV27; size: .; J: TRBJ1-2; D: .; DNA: TGTGCCAGCAGTTTTAGGGGGGCGCGAGGCTACACCTTC; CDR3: CASSFRGARGYTF
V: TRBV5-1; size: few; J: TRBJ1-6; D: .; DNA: TGCGCCAGCAGCTTGGATGGATTTTCACCCCTCCACTTT; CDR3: CASSLDGFSPLHF
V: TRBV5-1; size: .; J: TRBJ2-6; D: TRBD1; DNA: TGCGCCAGCAGCCCCGACCAGGGGGCGCATGGGGCCAACGTCCTGACTTTC; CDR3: CASSPDQGAHGANVLTF
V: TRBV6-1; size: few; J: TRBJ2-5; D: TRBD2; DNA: TGTGCCAGCAGCCCCGGGAGGGGGGGAGAGACCCAGTACTTC; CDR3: CASSPGRGGETQYF
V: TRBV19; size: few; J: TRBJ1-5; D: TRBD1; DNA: TGTGCCAGTACTTCTGGGACAGGGGGATACAATCAGCCCCAGCATTTT; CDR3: CASTSGTGGYNQPQHF
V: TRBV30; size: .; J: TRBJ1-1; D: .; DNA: TGTGCCTGGAGTGTAGGGAACGGAAACACTGAAGCTTTCTTT; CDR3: CAWSVGNGNTEAFF
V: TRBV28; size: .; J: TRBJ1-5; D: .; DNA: TGTGCCAGCAGTCTTCTTAGGGTGGGCAATCAGCCCCAGCATTTT; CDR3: CASSLLRVGNQPQHF
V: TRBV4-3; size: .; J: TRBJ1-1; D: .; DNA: TGCGCCAGCAGCCAAGATTTAGCCAAACGACTGAACACTGAAGCTTTCTTT; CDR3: CASSQDLAKRLNTEAFF
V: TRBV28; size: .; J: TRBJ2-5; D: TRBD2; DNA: TGTGCCACTCGGCGGGCCGGGGGGACCCAAGAGACCCAGTACTTC; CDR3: CATRRAGGTQETQYF
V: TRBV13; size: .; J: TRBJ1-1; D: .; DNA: TGTGCCAGCAGCTTAGCGTCCGGGCCAAGAGACGGAGCTTTCTTT; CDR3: CASSLASGPRDGAFF
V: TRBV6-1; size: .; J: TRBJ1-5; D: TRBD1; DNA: TGTGCCAGCAGTGAATATCAAACAGGGGGAAGGGGTCAGCCCCAGCATTTT; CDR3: CASSEYQTGGRGQPQHF
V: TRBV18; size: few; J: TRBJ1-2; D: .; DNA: TGTGCCAGCTCACCCTATACAGGGTCCTATGGCTACACCTTC; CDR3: CASSPYTGSYGYTF
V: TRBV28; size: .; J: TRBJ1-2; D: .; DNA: TGTGCCAGTACTCCAACCGACAGACTCTATGGCTACACCTTC; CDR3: CASTPTDRLYGYTF
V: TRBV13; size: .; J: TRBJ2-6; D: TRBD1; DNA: TGTGCCAGCAGCAACCCTCGGGACAGGTGGTCTGGGGCCAACGTCCTGACTTTC; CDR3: CASSNPRDRWSGANVLTF
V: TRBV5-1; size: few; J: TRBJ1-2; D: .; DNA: TGCGCCAGCAGCCTGCTCCTCAATACCGGGTTTGGAGGCTACACCTTC; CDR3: CASSLLLNTGFGGYTF
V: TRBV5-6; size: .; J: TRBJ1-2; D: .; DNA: TGTGCCAGCAGCTTGCCCCCCGGCGGCGGCTACACCTTC; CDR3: CASSLPPGGGYTF
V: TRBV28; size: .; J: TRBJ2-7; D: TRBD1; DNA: TGTGCCAGCAGTCTCTTTGGACAGGGTGCCTACGAGCAGTACTTC; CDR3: CASSLFGQGAYEQYF
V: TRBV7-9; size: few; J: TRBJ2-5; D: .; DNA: TGTGCCAGCAGCTTAGCATCAGAGACCCAGTACTTC; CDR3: CASSLASETQYF
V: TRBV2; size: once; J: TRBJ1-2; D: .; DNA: TGTGCCAGCAGGAAGGGGGAACCGACAGATGGCTACACCTTC; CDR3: CASRKGEPTDGYTF
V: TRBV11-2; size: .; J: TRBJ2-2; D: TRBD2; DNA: TGTGCCAGCAGCGGGGGGGACCCGCTTAGGGCGGACACCGGGGAGCTGTTTTTT; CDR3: CASSGGDPLRADTGELFF
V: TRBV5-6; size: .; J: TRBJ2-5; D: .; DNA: TGTGCCAGCAGCTTGACTAGCAAGTGGGAGACCCAGTACTTC; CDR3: CASSLTSKWETQYF
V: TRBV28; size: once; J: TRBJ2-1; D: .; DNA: TGTGCCAGCAGTTCAATTTTGAGGGGGGGGTCCTACAATGAGCAGTTCTTC; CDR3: CASSSILRGGSYNEQFF
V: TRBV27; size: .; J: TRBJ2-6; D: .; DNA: TGTGCCAGCAACCTACGGGGTAGTGGGGCCAACGTCCTGACTTTC; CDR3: CASNLRGSGANVLTF
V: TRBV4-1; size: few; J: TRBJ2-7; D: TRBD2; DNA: TGCGCCAGCAGCCAAGATCCAGCGGGGGGATCCTACGAGCAGTACTTC; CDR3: CASSQDPAGGSYEQYF
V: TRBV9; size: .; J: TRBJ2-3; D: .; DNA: TGTGCCAGCAGCGTAGGAGGGATGAGCACAGATACGCAGTATTTT; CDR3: CASSVGGMSTDTQYF
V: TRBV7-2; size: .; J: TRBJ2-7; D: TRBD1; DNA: TGTGCCAGCAGCCTGGCCACGGGACAGGGGAGCTACGAGCAGTACTTC; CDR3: CASSLATGQGSYEQYF
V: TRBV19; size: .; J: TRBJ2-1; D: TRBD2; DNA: TGTGCCAGTAGTATAGCAGCGGGGTTGAATGAGCAGTTCTTC; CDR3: CASSIAAGLNEQFF
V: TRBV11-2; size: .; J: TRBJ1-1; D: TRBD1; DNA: TGTGCCAGCACTCCTCGACAGGGGGTGAACACTGAAGCTTTCTTT; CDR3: CASTPRQGVNTEAFF
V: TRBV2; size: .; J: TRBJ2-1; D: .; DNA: TGTGCCAGCAGAGGGGACCTCAATGAGCAGTTCTTC; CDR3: CASRGDLNEQFF
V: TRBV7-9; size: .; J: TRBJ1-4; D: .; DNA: TGTGCCAGCAGCTACAGGACGGGAGAAAAACTGTTTTTT; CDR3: CASSYRTGEKLFF
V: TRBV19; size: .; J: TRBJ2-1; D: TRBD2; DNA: TGTGCCAGTAGTCTAGCGGACAACTCCTACAATGAGCAGTTCTTC; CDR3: CASSLADNSYNEQFF
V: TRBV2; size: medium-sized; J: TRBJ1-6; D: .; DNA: TGTGCCAGCAGGAAAACACGGGAGCAAAATTCACCCCTCCACTTT; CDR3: CASRKTREQNSPLHF
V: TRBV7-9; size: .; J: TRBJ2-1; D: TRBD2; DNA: TGTGCCAGCACCGATTTTAGCGGGGGGGCGGATGAGCAGTTCTTC; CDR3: CASTDFSGGADEQFF
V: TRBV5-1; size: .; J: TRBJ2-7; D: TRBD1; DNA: TGCGCCAGCAGCTCTAGACACAGGGGGATCTACGAGCAGTACTTC; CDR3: CASSSRHRGIYEQYF
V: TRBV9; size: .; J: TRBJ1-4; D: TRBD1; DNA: TGTGCCAGCAGTCCCTCGGGGGGACAGCCAAATGAAAAACTGTTTTTT; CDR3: CASSPSGGQPNEKLFF
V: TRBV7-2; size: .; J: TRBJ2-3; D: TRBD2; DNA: TGTGCCAGCAGCTTAGCGGCTTCCGGCGGGGGGCGCACAGATACGCAGTATTTT; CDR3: CASSLAASGGGRTDTQYF
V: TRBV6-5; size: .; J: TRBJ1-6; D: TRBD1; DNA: TGTGCCAGCAGTTACGGTGGGGGCAGGGGGAATTCACCCCTCCACTTT; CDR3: CASSYGGGRGNSPLHF
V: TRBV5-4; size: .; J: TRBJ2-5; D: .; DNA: TGTGCCAGCAGCTTGGCCTCAGGGTCGCAGGAGACCCAGTACTTC; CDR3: CASSLASGSQETQYF
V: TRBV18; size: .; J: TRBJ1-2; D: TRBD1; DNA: TGTGCCAGCTCGCTACAGGGGGACTATGGCTACACCTTC; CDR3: CASSLQGDYGYTF
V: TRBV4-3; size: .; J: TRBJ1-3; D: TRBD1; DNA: TGCGCCAGCAGCCAGGAAGACAGGGCACTAAACACCATATATTTT; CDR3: CASSQEDRALNTIYF
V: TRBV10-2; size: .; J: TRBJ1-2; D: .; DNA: TGCGCCAGTTTTCCGGGACTAGGAGCTGGCGAGGCGAGTGGCTACACCTTC; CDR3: CASFPGLGAGEASGYTF